The 24 T cell receptor beta chains below come from one sample, sequenced in a study of blood T cell repertoires in COVID-19. Produced via immunoSEQ multiplex PCR; TCRdb's table is partial and in-frame only. This sample has 300,000 to 450,000 clones, with about 88% found just once. Sequencing input: PBMCs or T cells enriched from blood (not recorded which). The source of these receptors is a woman aged 25 to 45 who had recovered from COVID-19.

This clone was counted a few times. The chain couples TRBV7-9 to TRBJ1-1; tentatively, D is TRBD1 (5 bases). Per the germline V gene, CDR1 is SEHNR and CDR2 is FQNEAQ (reference sequence). Trimming cost V 5 bases and J 1 base, with 8 bases left between them. This CDR3 region has 13 residues. CDR3 coding DNA: TGTGCCAGCAGCAGGGGCGCGAACACTGAAGCTTTCTTT. Amino acids: CASSRGANTEAFF.

V is TRBV7-2 and J is TRBJ2-1; possible D gene TRBD2, 7 bases. The germline CDR1 and CDR2 sequences are SGHTA and FQGNSA. V lost 1 base, J lost 6 bases, and 19 bases lay in between. CDR3 length equals 17 residues. The CDR3 loop is CASSLVRWGGLPNEQFF. The CDR3 DNA is TGTGCCAGCAGCTTAGTCAGGTGGGGGGGCCTTCCCAATGAGCAGTTCTTC.

This clone turned up a few times. CDR3 region: CASSQDGGTYEQYF. CDR3 nucleotide sequence: TGTGCCAGCAGCCAAGATGGAGGGACCTACGAGCAGTACTTC. The chain recombines TRBV3-1 (or the pseudogene TRBV3-2) with TRBJ2-7; D may be TRBD2 (6 bases). Deletions cut 0 bases from V and 2 bases from J, with 8 bases between. This CDR3 contains 14 residues. CDR1 and CDR2 (germline): LGHDT, YNNKEL (reference sequence).

The chain links TRBV6-1 to TRBJ1-2; 9 bases match TRBD1. This CDR3 contains 17 residues. Germline V gene lookup returns CDR1 MNHNS and CDR2 SASEGT. Trimming at V came to 4 bases and at J to 1 base, leaving 10 bases not matched to a gene. The CDR3 coding sequence is TGTGCCAGCAGTGGACACCAACCGGGACAGGGTAACTATGGCTACACCTTC. Encoded protein: CASSGHQPGQGNYGYTF.

The genes are TRBV2 and TRBJ2-2; D possibly corresponds to TRBD2 (5 bases). Germline loops: CDR1 SNHLY, CDR2 FYNNEI. Between the trimmed V and J ends, which lost 4 bases and 1 base, there was a span of 7 bases. The CDR3 loop spans 14 amino acids. CDR3 DNA: TGTGCCAGCAGTGTTGGGAGGAACACCGGGGAGCTGTTTTTT. This sequence encodes CASSVGRNTGELFF.

The J gene is TRBJ1-2, the V gene TRBV18, with 7 bases fitting TRBD1. After removal of 4 bases from V and 6 bases from J, the junction contained 5 bases not matched to a gene. Germline V CDR1 and CDR2: KGHSH, LQKENI. The CDR3 has 13 amino acids. CDR3 region: CASSLTDRDGYTF. The CDR3 nucleotides are TGTGCCAGCTCACTGACAGACAGGGATGGCTACACCTTC.

The J gene is TRBJ2-3, the V gene TRBV7-9, with D perhaps matching TRBD1 (6 bases). The CDR3 has 19 residues. Germline V gene sequence: CDR1 SEHNR, CDR2 FQNEAQ (reference sequence). Between the trimmed V and J ends, which lost 1 base and 2 bases, there was a span of 22 bases. The CDR3 is CASSLDLNEGHHLTDTQYF. The DNA of the CDR3 is TGTGCCAGCAGCTTAGATCTTAATGAGGGACACCACCTCACAGATACGCAGTATTTT.

The V gene is TRBV3-1 (or the pseudogene TRBV3-2), the J gene TRBJ1-4, with D maybe TRBD1 (5 bases). Between the trimmed V and J ends, which lost 1 base and 4 bases, there was a span of 10 bases. The CDR3 is made up of 15 amino acids. Germline assignment: CDR1 LGHDT and CDR2 YNNKEL (reference sequence). The CDR3 spells CASSQGTDNNEKLFF. For the CDR3, the DNA is TGTGCCAGCAGCCAAGGGACGGACAATAATGAAAAACTGTTTTTT.

Concerning this clone: Other DNA sequences from this sample encode an identical CDR3 as well. This chain connects TRBV6-5 to TRBJ1-5, with D unresolved. The V end lost 8 bases, the J end lost 2 bases, and 10 bases lay between the germline ends. The CDR3 contains 13 residues. Germline V gene data show CDR1 as MNHEY and CDR2 as SVGAGI. The chain's CDR3 is CASGGQGNQPQHF. The CDR3 DNA follows: TGTGCCAGCGGAGGGCAGGGCAATCAGCCCCAGCATTTT.

V gene TRBV4-1 combines with J gene TRBJ2-2; 7 positions match TRBD1. J was trimmed by 0 bases and V by 0 bases; bases with no gene match: 4. The length of the CDR3 is 17 residues. CDR1 MGHRA and CDR2 YSYEKL come from the germline V gene. The CDR3 reads CASSQDLTGANTGELFF. The DNA of the CDR3 is TGCGCCAGCAGCCAAGATTTAACAGGGGCGAACACCGGGGAGCTGTTTTTT.

The CDR3 DNA sequence: TGCGCCAGCGCGACAGCGACGGACTATGGCTACACCTTC. Residues: CASATATDYGYTF. The rearrangement links TRBV5-1 to TRBJ1-2, with D tentatively TRBD1 (5 bases). The V gene's germline CDR1 is SGHRS and CDR2 YFSETQ. This CDR3 is 13 amino acids long. V was trimmed by 7 bases and J by 3 bases, leaving 13 bases between them.

This clone was detected only a few times. The rearrangement links TRBV15 to TRBJ2-4; 8 nucleotides agree with TRBD2. V trimming: 2 bases; J trimming: 6 bases; junction bases outside the gene matches: 6. There are 15 residues in the CDR3. Germline CDR1 LNHNV, CDR2 YYDKDF (reference sequence). CDR3 bases: TGTGCCACCAGCAGACCCGGGGGGGCCGGAAACATTCAGTACTTC. Translation: CATSRPGGAGNIQYF.

V is TRBV18 and J is TRBJ1-5; D perhaps matches TRBD1 (6 bases). This CDR3 spans 18 amino acids. Germline V gene lookup returns CDR1 KGHSH and CDR2 LQKENI. Between the trimmed V and J ends, which lost 3 bases and 6 bases, there was a span of 24 bases. As DNA, the CDR3 is TGTGCCAGCTCACCTTACTCCGGGCCTCAAAGGGGGAGTCAGCCCCAGCATTTT. It encodes CASSPYSGPQRGSQPQHF. Complete variable domain (other parts from reference TRBV18 and TRBJ1-5): NAGVMQNPRHLVRRRGQEARLRCSPMKGHSHVYWYRQLPEEGLKFMVYLQKENIIDESGMPKERFSAEFPKEGPSILRIQQVVRGDSAAYFCASSPYSGPQRGSQPQHFGDGTRLSIL.

The J gene is TRBJ1-6, the V gene TRBV5-1; the D gene is possibly TRBD1 (6 bases). Germline CDR1 SGHRS, CDR2 YFSETQ. V lost 5 bases and J lost 14, with 20 bases in between. CDR3 length: 14 amino acids. The CDR3 loop reads CASSSGTPRLALHF. The CDR3 DNA follows: TGCGCCAGCAGTTCCGGGACACCGAGGCTGGCCCTCCACTTT.

With respect to this clone: Other nucleotide sequences from this sample produce the same CDR3. This chain links TRBV7-9 with TRBJ1-5; D gene ambiguous. From germline, CDR1 is SEHNR and CDR2 FQNEAQ (reference sequence). CDR3 length: 14 amino acids. Trimming took off 5 bases at V and 0 bases at J, with 8 bases between the two ends. CDR3 sequence (DNA): TGTGCCAGCAGCCCCGACACTAGCAATCAGCCCCAGCATTTT. Its protein product is CASSPDTSNQPQHF.

The chain joins TRBV2 to TRBJ1-3; 7 bases match TRBD1. Germline trimming cut 6 bases from V and 1 base from J; bases unmatched to any gene: 12. The CDR3 is 17 residues long. In germline, CDR1 is SNHLY, CDR2 FYNNEI. CDR3 loop: CASSRDSFSLSGNTIYF. As DNA, the CDR3 is TGTGCCAGCAGCCGGGACAGTTTTTCTTTATCTGGAAACACCATATATTTT.

The chain uses TRBV7-2 and TRBJ2-5; D is ambiguous. Germline assignment: CDR1 SGHTA and CDR2 FQGNSA. Trimming took 5 bases from V and 5 from J, leaving 15 bases between them. This CDR3 has 14 residues. The chain's CDR3 is CASSDNAQAETQYF. The CDR3 DNA sequence: TGTGCCAGCAGCGATAATGCCCAAGCTGAGACCCAGTACTTC. The full variable domain, completed using reference TRBV7-2 and TRBJ2-5, is GAGVSQSPSNKVTEKGKDVELRCDPISGHTALYWYRQSLGQGLEFLIYFQGNSAPDKSGLPSDRFSAERTGGSVSTLTIQRTQQEDSAVYLCASSDNAQAETQYFGPGTRLLVL.

The chain is built from TRBV18 and TRBJ2-3, with D tentatively TRBD2 (7 bases). This CDR3 comprises 15 residues. Trimming stripped 3 bases from V and 5 bases from J, with 15 bases between. The germline V gene encodes CDR1 KGHSH and CDR2 LQKENI. The CDR3 DNA reads as TGTGCCAGCTCACCTGTCGCAGGGGAGGGAGATACGCAGTATTTT. It yields the protein CASSPVAGEGDTQYF.

The chain uses TRBV30 and TRBJ1-6; perhaps TRBD1 as D (5 bases). The ends were cut back, 5 bases at V and 5 bases at J, with 10 bases in the middle. Germline V gene sequence: CDR1 GTSNPN, CDR2 SVGIG (reference sequence). CDR3 length: 13 amino acids. Here the CDR3 reads CAWWGLNNSPLHF. DNA of the CDR3: TGTGCCTGGTGGGGACTGAATAATTCACCCCTCCACTTT. Full variable domain (missing parts from reference TRBV30 and TRBJ1-6): SQTIHQWPATLVQPVGSPLSLECTVEGTSNPNLYWYRQAAGRGLQLLFYSVGIGQISSEVPQNLSASRPQDRQFILSSKKLLLSDSGFYLCAWWGLNNSPLHFGNGTRLTVT.

The chain employs TRBV19 and TRBJ1-1; 9 nucleotides agree with TRBD1. This CDR3 contains 17 residues. The V gene's germline CDR1 is LNHDA and CDR2 SQIVND (reference sequence). The trim removed 4 bases at V and 3 bases at J, leaving 12 bases unmatched. For the CDR3, the DNA is TGTGCCAGTAGTACACCCTTTACAGGGGGCAGGGACACTGAAGCTTTCTTT. Its protein product is CASSTPFTGGRDTEAFF.

The gene calls are TRBV2 and TRBJ2-3, with 10 bases that match TRBD1. Germline lookup yields CDR1 SNHLY and CDR2 FYNNEI. V dropped 4 bases and J dropped 1; count of bases not matched to a gene: 8. The CDR3 length is 17 residues. The CDR3 sequence: CASSVDRGDWGTDTQYF. The DNA of the CDR3 is TGTGCCAGCAGTGTGGACAGGGGGGATTGGGGCACAGATACGCAGTATTTT.

V is TRBV7-9 and J is TRBJ2-5, with 9 bases fitting TRBD2. The CDR3 has 16 residues. V lost 2 bases, J lost 4 bases, and 8 bases stayed unmatched. Germline CDR1 is SEHNR and CDR2 is FQNEAQ (reference sequence). The CDR3 loop reads CASSLLSGGPGETQYF. CDR3 bases: TGTGCCAGCAGCTTACTTAGCGGGGGCCCTGGAGAGACCCAGTACTTC.

This clone was observed once. This chain links TRBV14 with TRBJ1-1, with TRBD1 matching over 9 bases. The CDR3 spans 14 residues. Germline trimming cut 4 bases from V and 5 bases from J; bases unmatched to any gene: 5. Germline V CDR1 and CDR2: SGHDN, FVKESK. In DNA form, the CDR3 reads TGTGCCAGCAGCCCCACAGGGGGCAGGACTGAAGCTTTCTTT. Translating gives CASSPTGGRTEAFF.

The rearrangement uses TRBV2 and TRBJ2-3; 14 nucleotides align to TRBD2. The CDR3 runs 16 residues. Germline CDR1 SNHLY, CDR2 FYNNEI. V dropped 6 bases and J dropped 4; count of bases not matched to a gene: 6. The CDR3 reads CASRETSGGGADTQYF. In DNA, the CDR3 is TGTGCCAGCAGGGAGACTAGCGGGGGGGGCGCAGATACGCAGTATTTT. Full variable domain (outside the CDR3, taken from reference TRBV2 and TRBJ2-3): EPEVTQTPSHQVTQMGQEVILRCVPISNHLYFYWYRQILGQKVEFLVSFYNNEISEKSEIFDDQFSVERPDGSNFTLKIRSTKLEDSAMYFCASRETSGGGADTQYFGPGTRLTVL.